This record concerns one T cell receptor beta chain sequence. Germline V lookup: CDR1 MGHDK, CDR2 SYGVNS. The CDR3 extends over 15 amino acids. V was pared by 6 bases and J by 4 bases, with 7 bases of the junction left unmatched. This sample is drawn from a study of blood T cell repertoires in COVID-19. Across the study: T cells, B-cell-depleted T cells, or PBMCs provided the cDNA or gDNA that served as material.

In the study's own analysis: Amplification of reference gene primers was used by the study to estimate nucleated cell counts. The assay was immunoSEQ multiplex PCR, and TCRdb's table has in-frame clones only and misses some. The V and J calls and the clone size are those of that table, but D and trimming were determined from the DNA. This table holds about 15,000 clones, roughly 88% found once. V and J are TRBV25-1 and TRBJ2-7, with TRBD2 matching over 12 bases. The sample was peripheral blood. The TCR was taken from a woman aged 45-60 years with active or convalescent COVID-19. As DNA, the CDR3 is TGTGCCAGCAGAAGTGGGACTAGCGGGCGGTACGAGCAGTACTTC. It specifies CASRSGTSGRYEQYF.